Listed below are T cell receptor beta chains from one sample, sequenced in a study of OX40 agonist ivuxolimab in advanced cancers. Data came from immunoSEQ multiplex PCR; TCRdb stores just in-frame clones and leaves some out. The data contain 71,000 or so clones, over 90% of them singletons. The sequences come from CD4+ or CD8+ T cells sorted from blood, collected in a trial of the OX40 agonist ivuxolimab. These receptors came from an adult with an advanced solid tumor such as melanoma, head and neck, liver or kidney cancer. Both conserved end residues are part of each CDR3. Each record gives: clone size, J gene, D gene, V gene, CDR3 DNA, CDR3 protein. The D gene is left open where the match is weak. Clone size appears in some rows only: once, few, many, or a class for an expanded clone.

NA,TRBJ2-7,NA,TRBV7-2,TGTGCCAGCAGCTTAGACATGGGGCGCTCCTACGAGCAGTACTTC,CASSLDMGRSYEQYF
NA,TRBJ2-3,NA,TRBV2,TGTGCCAGCAGGGGACTTAGCGATACGCAGTATTTT,CASRGLSDTQYF
NA,TRBJ2-1,NA,TRBV27,TGTGCCAGCAGTCCCCCTTCCAATGAGCAGTTCTTC,CASSPPSNEQFF
few,TRBJ1-5,NA,TRBV19,TGTGCCAGCGGTAGTCAGCCCCAGCATTTT,CASGSQPQHF
NA,TRBJ1-4,NA,TRBV19,TGTGCCAGTATGGAGGGGCCCGGGGAAAAACTGTTTTTT,CASMEGPGEKLFF
NA,TRBJ1-2,TRBD1,TRBV4-3,TGCGCCAGCAGCCAGGACAGGGGTAATAACTATGGCTACACCTTC,CASSQDRGNNYGYTF
NA,TRBJ1-4,NA,TRBV7-6,TGTGCCAGCAGCGACCGGGACGCAAGGGGCGAAAAACTGTTTTTT,CASSDRDARGEKLFF
NA,TRBJ1-1,NA,TRBV25-1,TGTGCCAGCAGTGGGGAAATTATGAACACTGAAGCTTTCTTT,CASSGEIMNTEAFF
NA,TRBJ1-1,TRBD1,TRBV7-8,TGTGCCAGCAGCTTAGGCGGGACAGGGGGCTCTGAAGCTTTCTTT,CASSLGGTGGSEAFF
NA,TRBJ2-7,NA,TRBV10-2,TGCGCCAGCAGTGTCGGAACAGGGAGCTCCTACGAGCAGTACTTC,CASSVGTGSSYEQYF
NA,TRBJ2-1,NA,TRBV5-8,TGTGCCAGCAGCTTGGGGCAGGGAGAGTACAATGAGCAGTTCTTC,CASSLGQGEYNEQFF
few,TRBJ2-2,NA,TRBV5-4,TGTGCCAGCAGCTTGCTTGCCGGGGAGCTGTTTTTT,CASSLLAGELFF
NA,TRBJ1-5,NA,TRBV6-5,TGTGCCAGCAGCCAGGTAAGGGGCAGCAATCAGCCCCAGCATTTT,CASSQVRGSNQPQHF
NA,TRBJ2-7,TRBD1,TRBV10-2,TGCGCCAGCAGTTCCTTCGGGACAGGGTCCGGCTACGAGCAGTACTTC,CASSSFGTGSGYEQYF